The next 15 T cell receptor beta chains were all read from a single sample in a study of cytomegalovirus exposure and HLA in healthy donors. PCR involved 60 Vbeta and 13 Jbeta primers. TCRdb's table, derived via immunoSEQ multiplex PCR, lists solely in-frame clones and lacks some. The sample data list about 64,000 clones. Sequences were obtained from PBMCs. The receptors stem from a woman younger than 30 in good health and CMV-seronegative.

The chain has TRBV18 and TRBJ2-5, with 11 bases fitting TRBD1. V was pared by 3 bases and J by 5 bases, with 8 bases of the junction left unmatched. Germline lookup yields CDR1 KGHSH and CDR2 LQKENI. This CDR3 is 16 amino acids long. CDR3 bases: TGTGCCAGCTCACCCCCGGGACAGGGGGTTGGCGAGACCCAGTACTTC. The encoded protein is CASSPPGQGVGETQYF.

DNA for the CDR3: TGCGCCAGTACCCCGGTGGGCGGGGGCACAGATACGCAGTATTTT. This gives the protein CASTPVGGGTDTQYF. This chain uses TRBV5-1 with TRBJ2-3; D is possibly TRBD2 (6 bases). From germline, CDR1 is SGHRS and CDR2 YFSETQ. The CDR3 is 15 amino acids. V was pared by 8 bases and J by 1 base, with 17 bases between. Combining the CDR3 with reference TRBV5-1 and TRBJ2-3 gives the whole variable domain KAGVTQTPRYLIKTRGQQVTLSCSPISGHRSVSWYQQTPGQGLQFLFEYFSETQRNKGNFPGRFSGRQFSNSRSEMNVSTLELGDSALYLCASTPVGGGTDTQYFGPGTRLTVL.

The V gene is TRBV15, the J gene TRBJ1-2; 12 nucleotides align to TRBD1. CDR3 length equals 14 residues. From germline, CDR1 is LNHNV and CDR2 YYDKDF (reference sequence). V lost 9 bases and J lost 8; bases outside the gene matches: 10. The CDR3 sequence is CATRLGQGAWGYTF. The CDR3 DNA reads TGTGCCACTCGACTGGGACAGGGGGCTTGGGGCTACACCTTC.

The CDR3 spells CATSRRDTADYEQYF. The CDR3 DNA is TGTGCCACCAGCAGACGGGACACCGCAGACTACGAGCAGTACTTC. The genes are TRBV15 and TRBJ2-7; a possible D gene is TRBD1 (6 bases). Germline values: CDR1 LNHNV, CDR2 YYDKDF (reference sequence). The CDR3 runs 15 residues. Trimming cost V 2 bases and J 3 bases, with 14 bases left between them.

V gene TRBV29-1 combines with J gene TRBJ1-2; D is undetermined. Trimming removed 2 bases at V and 6 bases at J, with 13 bases between. CDR1 SQVTM and CDR2 ANQGSEA come from the germline V gene. The CDR3 runs 13 residues. The CDR3 here is CSVEIRTSNGYTF. The CDR3 region has the DNA TGCAGCGTTGAAATCAGGACTAGCAATGGCTACACCTTC. The full variable domain, in which reference TRBV29-1 and TRBJ1-2 provide the parts outside the CDR3, is SAVISQKPSRDICQRGTSLTIQCQVDSQVTMMFWYRQQPGQSLTLIATANQGSEATYESGFVIDKFPISRPNLTFSTLTVSNMSPEDSSIYLCSVEIRTSNGYTFGSGTRLTVV.

The CDR3 spells CASSDTGTAGANVLTF. The CDR3 DNA follows: TGTGCCAGCAGTGATACAGGGACAGCCGGGGCCAACGTCCTGACTTTC. The rearrangement joins TRBV25-1 to TRBJ2-6; 7 bases fit TRBD1. In germline, CDR1 is MGHDK, CDR2 SYGVNS. CDR3 size: 16 residues. V gave up 3 bases and J gave up 4 bases; unmatched junction bases: 6.

The CDR3 reads CASSEDEGGPYEQYF. The CDR3 DNA follows: TGTGCCAGCAGTGAAGACGAGGGTGGGCCCTACGAGCAGTACTTC. The chain combines TRBV6-1 with TRBJ2-7, with D perhaps matching TRBD2 (5 bases). The germline CDR1 and CDR2 sequences are MNHNS and SASEGT. The V and J ends lost 1 base and 2 bases respectively, with 12 bases between them. The CDR3 spans 15 residues.

The gene calls are TRBV18 and TRBJ1-3, with TRBD1 identical over 7 bases. Germline V gene lookup returns CDR1 KGHSH and CDR2 LQKENI. Unmatched junction bases numbered 9, after V lost 1 base and J lost 0 bases. There are 18 residues in the CDR3. Written as DNA, the CDR3 is TGTGCCAGCTCACCACTAACACAGGGGTACTTCTCTGGAAACACCATATATTTT. Protein: CASSPLTQGYFSGNTIYF.

The rearrangement joins TRBV29-1 to TRBJ2-5, with TRBD1 identical over 9 bases. The germline V gene has CDR1 SQVTM and CDR2 ANQGSEA. Trimming removed 2 bases from V and 5 bases from J; junction bases left unmatched: 6. The CDR3 loop spans 14 amino acids. DNA for the CDR3: TGCAGCGTTGAAAAGGGACAGGGCCTTGAGACCCAGTACTTC. It translates to CSVEKGQGLETQYF.

The chain uses TRBV25-1 and TRBJ1-6; D ambiguous. The CDR3 sequence is 14 residues long. Trimming removed 3 bases at V and 13 bases at J, with 16 bases between. From germline, CDR1 is MGHDK and CDR2 SYGVNS. The CDR3 sequence is CASSDPLRRVPLHF. In DNA, the CDR3 is TGTGCCAGCAGTGACCCCCTTCGCCGGGTCCCCCTCCACTTT.

The V call is TRBV5-1, the J call TRBJ2-3; a weak D match, TRBD1 (6 bases). The CDR3 extends over 15 amino acids. CDR1 and CDR2 from the germline V gene are SGHRS and YFSETQ. V was trimmed by 4 bases and J by 4 bases, leaving 16 bases between them. Here the CDR3 reads CASSVQGVGPDTQYF. The CDR3 coding sequence is TGCGCCAGCAGCGTACAGGGTGTCGGCCCAGATACGCAGTATTTT.

The chain combines TRBV6-7 with TRBJ1-2; 8 positions match TRBD1. TRBV6-7 is classed as an ORF, of uncertain function. This CDR3 is 16 amino acids long. V lost 6 bases and J lost 3; bases outside the gene matches: 12. The CDR3 DNA sequence: TGTGCCAGCAGACGGCCCTGGCAGGGGGCGGACTATGGCTACACCTTC. It yields the protein CASRRPWQGADYGYTF.

Points on this clone: Other DNA sequences in this specimen translate into the identical CDR3. V usage is TRBV9 and J usage is TRBJ1-1; the match to TRBD1 covers 7 bases. The V gene's germline CDR1 is SGDLS and CDR2 YYNGEE. The CDR3 consists of 14 residues. The J segment lost 2 bases and the V segment lost 2 bases, leaving 3 bases of the junction unmatched. CDR3 nucleotide sequence: TGTGCCAGCAGCGTCGGGACAGCCAACACTGAAGCTTTCTTT. Encoded protein: CASSVGTANTEAFF.

The CDR3 loop reads CASSVGQNYGYTF. In nucleotides, the CDR3 is TGTGCCAGCAGCGTCGGACAGAATTATGGCTACACCTTC. This chain uses TRBV9 with TRBJ1-2; weak D call: TRBD1 (6 bases). V was pared by 2 bases and J by 5 bases, with 10 bases between. This CDR3 is 13 amino acids long. CDR1 is SGDLS, CDR2 YYNGEE, per germline.

The chain combines TRBV5-4 with TRBJ1-1, with TRBD1 matching over 10 bases. CDR3 length equals 15 residues. Germline V gene lookup returns CDR1 SGHNT and CDR2 YYREEE (reference sequence). The ends lost 0 bases at V and 6 bases at J; junction bases unmatched: 5. CDR3: CASSLGGQGSAEAFF. CDR3 bases: TGTGCCAGCAGCTTGGGGGGACAGGGGAGCGCTGAAGCTTTCTTT.